This T cell receptor beta chain emerged from a study of OX40 agonist ivuxolimab in advanced cancers. V lost 5 bases and J lost 0, with 14 bases in between. Germline-derived CDR1 and CDR2 are LNHDA and SQIVND (reference sequence). The CDR3 has 16 residues. Produced via immunoSEQ multiplex PCR; TCRdb's table is partial and in-frame only. The profile covers 53,000 or so clones, with more than 70% appearing a single time and around 4.6% taken by the ten largest. This receptor was identified in an adult with an advanced solid tumor such as melanoma, head and neck, liver or kidney cancer. V gene TRBV19 combines with J gene TRBJ1-5; D is possibly TRBD1 (5 bases). Specimen: CD4+ or CD8+ T cells sorted from blood, collected in a trial of the OX40 agonist ivuxolimab. CDR3 amino acids: CASSARQGVSNQPQHF. CDR3 DNA: TGTGCCAGTAGTGCCCGTCAGGGTGTTAGCAATCAGCCCCAGCATTTT. The full variable domain, with the rest looked up from reference TRBV19 and TRBJ1-5, is DGGITQSPKYLFRKEGQNVTLSCEQNLNHDAMYWYRQDPGQGLRLIYYSQIVNDFQKGDIAEGYSVSREKKESFPLTVTSAQKNPTAFYLCASSARQGVSNQPQHFGDGTRLSIL.